This TCR beta chain was identified during a study of blood T cell repertoires in COVID-19. Study background: COVID-19 samples collected from the United States, Italy and Spain covered acute and convalescent phases. PBMCs, B-cell-depleted T cells, or T cells provided the cDNA or gDNA that made up the material.

Germline CDR1 is GTSNPN and CDR2 is SVGIG (reference sequence). This CDR3 has 14 amino acids. V was clipped by 3 bases and J by 4 bases; unmatched bases: 7. In the study's own analysis: It was from reference gene primer amplification that nucleated cell counts were estimated. Generated by immunoSEQ multiplex PCR, the TCRdb table keeps only in-frame clones and is missing some. V and J calls and clone size are given by that table; D and trimming were obtained from the DNA. In the table there are about 210,000 clones, 92% of which are singletons. This chain uses TRBV30 with TRBJ2-7, with 9 bases identical to TRBD2. Sequenced input: peripheral blood. This receptor was identified in a man aged 25-40 years with acute or convalescent COVID-19. DNA for the CDR3: TGTGCCTGGAGGGTTAGCGGGAGAGGGTACGAGCAGTACTTC. Amino acids: CAWRVSGRGYEQYF.